This T cell receptor beta chain was documented in a study of blood T cell repertoires in COVID-19. Study-level background: From T cells, B-cell-depleted T cells, or PBMCs came the material, which was cDNA or gDNA.

Adults between roughly 18 and 89 years of age took part from more than 20 US areas. This clone was seen once. This CDR3 is built from 14 residues. Germline V lookup: CDR1 SEHNR, CDR2 FQNEAQ (reference sequence). The V segment lost 5 bases and the J segment 5 bases; nucleotides outside the gene matches: 8. TCRdb keeps only in-frame clones here, not all; method: immunoSEQ multiplex PCR. The table includes about 290,000 clones, under 90% detected once. The clonotype originates from a woman aged 40 to 49 who had recovered from COVID-19. The specimen sequenced was PBMCs or T cells enriched from blood (not recorded which). The genes are TRBV7-9 and TRBJ1-1; 7 bases fit TRBD1. CDR3 in DNA: TGTGCCAGCAGCCCCACAGGGGCCCGTACTGAAGCTTTCTTT. Its translation: CASSPTGARTEAFF.